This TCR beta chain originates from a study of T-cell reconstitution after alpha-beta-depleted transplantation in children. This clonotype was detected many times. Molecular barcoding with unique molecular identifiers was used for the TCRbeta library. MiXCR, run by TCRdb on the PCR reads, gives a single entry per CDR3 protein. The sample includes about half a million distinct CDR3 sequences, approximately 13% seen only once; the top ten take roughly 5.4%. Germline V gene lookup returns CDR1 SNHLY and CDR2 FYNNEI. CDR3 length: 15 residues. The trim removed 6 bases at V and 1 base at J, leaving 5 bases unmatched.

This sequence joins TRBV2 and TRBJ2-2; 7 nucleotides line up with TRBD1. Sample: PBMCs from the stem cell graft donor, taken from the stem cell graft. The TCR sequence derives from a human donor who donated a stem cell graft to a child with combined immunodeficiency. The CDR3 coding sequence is TGTGCCAGCAGCGGACAGGCGATGAACACCGGGGAGCTGTTTTTT. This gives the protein CASSGQAMNTGELFF. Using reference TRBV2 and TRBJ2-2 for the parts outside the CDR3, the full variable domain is EPEVTQTPSHQVTQMGQEVILRCVPISNHLYFYWYRQILGQKVEFLVSFYNNEISEKSEIFDDQFSVERPDGSNFTLKIRSTKLEDSAMYFCASSGQAMNTGELFFGEGSRLTVL.